This TCR beta chain was recorded in a study of blood T cell repertoires in COVID-19. Overall study context: From the United States, Italy and Spain came samples of acute and convalescent COVID-19. PBMCs, B-cell-depleted T cells, or T cells were the source of the cDNA or gDNA that made up the material.

Authors' processing steps: Reference gene primer amplification gave nucleated cell count estimates. The method was immunoSEQ multiplex PCR; TCRdb's version includes in-frame clones alone and lacks a portion of them. V and J calls plus clone size are reproduced from that table; the DNA served to infer D and trimming. This table holds about 380,000 clones, 85% found once. The V gene's germline CDR1 is MDHEN and CDR2 SYDVKM. Trimming took 1 base from V and 2 from J, leaving 5 bases between them. CDR3 length: 13 residues. This clonotype was sampled from a woman between 18 and 30 years old with acute or convalescent COVID-19. Sequencing was done on a sample of peripheral blood. The chain combines TRBV28 with TRBJ1-1; D is ambiguous. The CDR3: CASSLSSNTEAFF. The CDR3 DNA reads TGTGCCAGCAGTTTATCCAGTAACACTGAAGCTTTCTTT.